The clone carrying this T cell receptor (beta chain) has ten or more counts. CDR1 MNHEY and CDR2 SVGAGI come from the germline V gene. V dropped 5 bases and J dropped 11 bases, with 16 bases sitting between them. This CDR3 is 13 amino acids long. These data belong to a study of human T cells and chemical hapten exposure. As for time point: patch test 1, 2 weeks after DPC sensitization. As to treatment: therapeutic diphenylcyclopropenone sensitization with weekly scalp DPC. Separate cDNA molecules received unique molecular identifiers, which the library attached to them. Source study methods: Between about 23,224 and 750,000 TCRs appeared in each sample, and the median stood at roughly 100,000. TCRdb re-called the RACE reads through MiXCR, storing one row per CDR3 protein. TCRdb's processing, not the study's, gives the V and J calls here. The sample holds some 120,000 distinct CDR3 sequences, over 10% seen once.

Here the sequenced sample was whole blood, taken in connection with sensitization to the hapten diphenylcyclopropenone (DPC). The source of this sequence is a woman in her 50s with alopecia areata. Some clones in this sample may be carry-over from other donors' samples. The chain has TRBV6-5 and TRBJ2-1; perhaps TRBD1 as D (5 bases). For the CDR3, the DNA is TGTGCCAGCAGTCCGACAGAGACCACGAAGCAGTTCTTC. Translating it yields CASSPTETTKQFF.